This T cell receptor (beta chain) was obtained from a study of cytomegalovirus exposure and HLA in healthy donors. The wider study: Around 76% of more than 300 genotyped donors fell in the Caucasian-associated ancestry cluster. Study-wide findings and caveats: Per a prior analysis, the majority of TCR beta V segments were productive roughly 90% or roughly 30% of the time.

About this clone itself: The antigen remains unidentified.

CDR3 size: 15 residues. Germline CDR1 reads SGDLS; CDR2 reads YYNGEE. The V and J ends lost 1 base and 3 bases, in that order; junction bases with no gene match: 4. PCR amplification relied on 60 Vbeta primers (plus 13 Jbeta primers). Only in-frame clones appear in the TCRdb table, and some are missing; sequencing was by immunoSEQ multiplex PCR. The data show approximately 170,000 clones, 70% seen once. The sequenced material came from PBMCs. The TCR was taken from a young man in good health and CMV-seropositive. V gene TRBV9 combines with J gene TRBJ2-5; 9 bases are shared with TRBD2. The CDR3 sequence is CASSVSSSGEETQYF. The CDR3 region has the DNA TGTGCCAGCAGCGTAAGTTCTAGCGGGGAAGAGACCCAGTACTTC.